The 14 T cell receptor beta chains reported below all come from one sample, sequenced in a study of blood T cell repertoires in COVID-19. The data were produced by immunoSEQ multiplex PCR, yet TCRdb's version contains in-frame clones alone and is incomplete. The table shows 150,000 to 200,000 clones, with more than 85% occurring only once. Input material: peripheral blood. These receptors all stem from a woman in her thirties with active or convalescent COVID-19.

The chain joins TRBV29-1 to TRBJ2-7, with D possibly TRBD1 on 6 matching bases. This CDR3 is 11 amino acids long. Trimming cost V 7 bases and J 3 bases, with 10 bases left between them. The germline CDR1 and CDR2 sequences are SQVTM and ANQGSEA. The CDR3 DNA reads as TGCAGCGCCGCGGACAGCTACGAGCAGTACTTC. It encodes CSAADSYEQYF.

In its sample, this clone was seen a few times. V is TRBV11-3 and J is TRBJ2-7, with 11 bases matching TRBD1. From germline, CDR1 is SGHNT and CDR2 YENEEA. Trimming took 5 bases from V and 6 from J; bases not matched to a gene: 12. The CDR3 extends over 16 amino acids. This chain's CDR3 is CASSAASGQGDFEQYF. In DNA, the CDR3 is TGTGCCAGCAGCGCCGCCTCGGGACAGGGGGACTTCGAGCAGTACTTC.

The chain employs TRBV5-4 and TRBJ1-1; possible D gene TRBD1, 5 bases. The V end was cut by 2 bases, the J end by 3 bases, with 11 bases between. CDR3 length equals 14 residues. Germline V lookup: CDR1 SGHNT, CDR2 YYREEE (reference sequence). The CDR3 sequence: CASSLPGGDTEAFF. The CDR3 DNA reads TGTGCCAGCAGCTTACCCGGGGGGGACACTGAAGCTTTCTTT.

The DNA of the CDR3 is TGTGCCAGCAACAGCGGACGATACAATGAGCAGTTCTTC. It translates to CASNSGRYNEQFF. The chain has TRBV2 and TRBJ2-1, with D tentatively TRBD2 (5 bases). V lost 7 bases and J 4 bases, leaving 11 bases between the germline ends. The CDR3 is 13 residues long. CDR1 is SNHLY and CDR2 is FYNNEI in the germline V gene.

The chain joins TRBV28 to TRBJ2-7; the D gene is possibly TRBD2 (6 bases). This CDR3 is built from 14 residues. V lost 10 bases and J 0 bases, leaving 16 bases between the germline ends. The germline CDR1 and CDR2 sequences are MDHEN and SYDVKM. The CDR3 DNA reads TGTGCCACCGGTAGCGGTACGAGCTCCTACGAGCAGTACTTC. Residues: CATGSGTSSYEQYF.

CDR3 bases: TGTGCCAGTAGTCGAGGACAGGGGTCCAGGCAGCCCCAGCATTTT. This translates into CASSRGQGSRQPQHF. J is TRBJ1-5 and V is TRBV19; 9 nucleotides match TRBD1. This CDR3 has 15 amino acids. Unmatched junction bases numbered 9, after V lost 5 bases and J lost 7 bases. Germline CDR1 and CDR2: LNHDA and SQIVND (reference sequence).

The chain employs TRBV2 and TRBJ2-7; 9 bases agree with TRBD2. The CDR3 covers 15 residues. The V gene's germline CDR1 is SNHLY and CDR2 FYNNEI. With V trimmed by 7 bases and J by 4 bases, 11 bases remained unmatched. CDR3 sequence: CASNVFGGGAYEQYF. DNA of the CDR3: TGTGCCAGCAATGTCTTCGGCGGGGGGGCTTACGAGCAGTACTTC.

V and J are TRBV7-9 and TRBJ1-4, with D hard to call. V lost 1 base and J 3 bases, leaving 21 bases between the germline ends. Germline V lookup: CDR1 SEHNR, CDR2 FQNEAQ (reference sequence). The CDR3 extends over 19 amino acids. The CDR3 coding sequence is TGTGCCAGCAGCTTAGGGGTTCGAGGTGGTCCGTCAGCTAATGAAAAACTGTTTTTT. Amino acids: CASSLGVRGGPSANEKLFF.

V and J are TRBV10-3 and TRBJ1-6; perhaps TRBD1 as D (6 bases). The CDR3 runs 14 residues. V was clipped by 11 bases and J by 8 bases, with 19 bases between them. In germline, CDR1 is ENHRY, CDR2 SYGVKD. CDR3 region: CAVGRGAVDSPLHF. The CDR3 DNA reads TGTGCCGTCGGACGGGGGGCTGTGGATTCACCCCTCCACTTT.

The CDR3 DNA follows: TGTGCCAGCAGTTTACGGATTGGGGCCGGCCGCTACACCTTC. As protein: CASSLRIGAGRYTF. The chain employs TRBV27 and TRBJ1-2, with TRBD1 as a possible D gene (5 bases). CDR1 and CDR2 (germline): MNHEY, SMNVEV (reference sequence). Trimming took 2 bases from V and 9 from J, leaving 16 bases between them. The CDR3 extends over 14 amino acids.

On this clone itself: The same CDR3 arises from other DNA sequences in this sample as well. The chain combines TRBV5-6 with TRBJ2-3, with 12 bases matching TRBD2. This CDR3 spans 16 amino acids. V lost 2 bases, J lost 0 bases, and 1 base stayed unmatched. Germline V gene data show CDR1 as SGHDT and CDR2 as YYEEEE. CDR3 nucleotide sequence: TGTGCCAGCAGCTTAGGACTAGCGGGAAGCACAGATACGCAGTATTTT. Protein product: CASSLGLAGSTDTQYF.

This chain links TRBV19 with TRBJ2-1; a possible D gene is TRBD1 (5 bases). CDR3 length equals 13 residues. V shed 3 bases and J shed 4 bases, with 7 bases lying between them. The germline CDR1 and CDR2 sequences are LNHDA and SQIVND (reference sequence). CDR3 DNA: TGTGCCAGTAGTATTGACAGTTACAATGAGCAGTTCTTC. Translating it yields CASSIDSYNEQFF.

This chain joins TRBV10-3 and TRBJ2-1; TRBD1 might be the D (5 bases). V was trimmed by 4 bases and J by 0 bases, leaving 7 bases between them. CDR3 length: 14 amino acids. Germline assignment: CDR1 ENHRY and CDR2 SYGVKD. The CDR3 is CAISGQSSYNEQFF. The CDR3 DNA reads TGTGCCATCAGTGGACAGAGCTCCTACAATGAGCAGTTCTTC.

The genes are TRBV27 and TRBJ2-1; 15 bases are a match to TRBD2. V was clipped by 0 bases and J by 4 bases; unmatched bases: 10. In germline, CDR1 is MNHEY, CDR2 SMNVEV (reference sequence). CDR3 length: 20 amino acids. The CDR3 bases are TGTGCCAGCAGTTTATCAGGGACTAGCGGGAGGCCCCCCATATACAATGAGCAGTTCTTC. Translated, it gives CASSLSGTSGRPPIYNEQFF.